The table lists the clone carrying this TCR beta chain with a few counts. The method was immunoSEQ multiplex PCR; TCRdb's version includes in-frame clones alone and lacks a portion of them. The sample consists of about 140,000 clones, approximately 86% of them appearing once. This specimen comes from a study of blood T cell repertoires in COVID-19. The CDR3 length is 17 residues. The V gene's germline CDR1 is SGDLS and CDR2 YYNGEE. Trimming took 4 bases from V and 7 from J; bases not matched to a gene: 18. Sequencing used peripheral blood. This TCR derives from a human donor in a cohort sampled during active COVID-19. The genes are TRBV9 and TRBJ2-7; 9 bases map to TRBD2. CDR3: CASSTGGAGGPVGEQYF. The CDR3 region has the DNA TGTGCCAGCAGCACCGGTGGGGCGGGAGGGCCAGTGGGGGAGCAGTACTTC.